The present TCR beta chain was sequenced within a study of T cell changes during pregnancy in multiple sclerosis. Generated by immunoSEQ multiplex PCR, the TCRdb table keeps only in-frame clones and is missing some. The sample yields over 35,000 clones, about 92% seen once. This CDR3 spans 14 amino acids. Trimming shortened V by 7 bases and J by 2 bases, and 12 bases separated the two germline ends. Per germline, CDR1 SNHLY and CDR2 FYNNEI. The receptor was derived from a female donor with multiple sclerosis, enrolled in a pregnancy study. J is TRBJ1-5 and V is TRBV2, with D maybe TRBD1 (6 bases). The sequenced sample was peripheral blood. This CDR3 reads CASNGQTGNQPQHF. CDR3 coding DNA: TGTGCCAGCAACGGACAGACTGGCAATCAGCCCCAGCATTTT.